The present T cell receptor (beta chain) was sequenced within a study of response to subunit inactivated influenza vaccine. Notes on the study in general: T cells newly recruited by each seasonal influenza vaccination are few, the authors suggested.

This clonotype was seen many times. Its antigen is unidentified. TCRdb reprocessed the RT-PCR reads via MiXCR and lists one record per CDR3 protein. In the table there are more than 200,000 distinct CDR3 sequences, 12% of which are singletons. CDR3 length: 14 residues. Per germline, CDR1 SGHNT and CDR2 YYREEE (reference sequence). V was shortened by 2 bases and J by 8 bases, with 13 bases between the two germline ends. The sample was non-naive T cells sorted from PBMCs, taken less than 15 days before vaccination. The receptor comes from a man aged 50-60 years who received an inactivated influenza vaccine. The chain is built from TRBV5-4 and TRBJ2-2; tentatively, D is TRBD1 (6 bases). CDR3 nucleotide sequence: TGTGCCAGCAGCTTCGGCGACAGGCTGGGGGAGCTGTTTTTT. Residues: CASSFGDRLGELFF.